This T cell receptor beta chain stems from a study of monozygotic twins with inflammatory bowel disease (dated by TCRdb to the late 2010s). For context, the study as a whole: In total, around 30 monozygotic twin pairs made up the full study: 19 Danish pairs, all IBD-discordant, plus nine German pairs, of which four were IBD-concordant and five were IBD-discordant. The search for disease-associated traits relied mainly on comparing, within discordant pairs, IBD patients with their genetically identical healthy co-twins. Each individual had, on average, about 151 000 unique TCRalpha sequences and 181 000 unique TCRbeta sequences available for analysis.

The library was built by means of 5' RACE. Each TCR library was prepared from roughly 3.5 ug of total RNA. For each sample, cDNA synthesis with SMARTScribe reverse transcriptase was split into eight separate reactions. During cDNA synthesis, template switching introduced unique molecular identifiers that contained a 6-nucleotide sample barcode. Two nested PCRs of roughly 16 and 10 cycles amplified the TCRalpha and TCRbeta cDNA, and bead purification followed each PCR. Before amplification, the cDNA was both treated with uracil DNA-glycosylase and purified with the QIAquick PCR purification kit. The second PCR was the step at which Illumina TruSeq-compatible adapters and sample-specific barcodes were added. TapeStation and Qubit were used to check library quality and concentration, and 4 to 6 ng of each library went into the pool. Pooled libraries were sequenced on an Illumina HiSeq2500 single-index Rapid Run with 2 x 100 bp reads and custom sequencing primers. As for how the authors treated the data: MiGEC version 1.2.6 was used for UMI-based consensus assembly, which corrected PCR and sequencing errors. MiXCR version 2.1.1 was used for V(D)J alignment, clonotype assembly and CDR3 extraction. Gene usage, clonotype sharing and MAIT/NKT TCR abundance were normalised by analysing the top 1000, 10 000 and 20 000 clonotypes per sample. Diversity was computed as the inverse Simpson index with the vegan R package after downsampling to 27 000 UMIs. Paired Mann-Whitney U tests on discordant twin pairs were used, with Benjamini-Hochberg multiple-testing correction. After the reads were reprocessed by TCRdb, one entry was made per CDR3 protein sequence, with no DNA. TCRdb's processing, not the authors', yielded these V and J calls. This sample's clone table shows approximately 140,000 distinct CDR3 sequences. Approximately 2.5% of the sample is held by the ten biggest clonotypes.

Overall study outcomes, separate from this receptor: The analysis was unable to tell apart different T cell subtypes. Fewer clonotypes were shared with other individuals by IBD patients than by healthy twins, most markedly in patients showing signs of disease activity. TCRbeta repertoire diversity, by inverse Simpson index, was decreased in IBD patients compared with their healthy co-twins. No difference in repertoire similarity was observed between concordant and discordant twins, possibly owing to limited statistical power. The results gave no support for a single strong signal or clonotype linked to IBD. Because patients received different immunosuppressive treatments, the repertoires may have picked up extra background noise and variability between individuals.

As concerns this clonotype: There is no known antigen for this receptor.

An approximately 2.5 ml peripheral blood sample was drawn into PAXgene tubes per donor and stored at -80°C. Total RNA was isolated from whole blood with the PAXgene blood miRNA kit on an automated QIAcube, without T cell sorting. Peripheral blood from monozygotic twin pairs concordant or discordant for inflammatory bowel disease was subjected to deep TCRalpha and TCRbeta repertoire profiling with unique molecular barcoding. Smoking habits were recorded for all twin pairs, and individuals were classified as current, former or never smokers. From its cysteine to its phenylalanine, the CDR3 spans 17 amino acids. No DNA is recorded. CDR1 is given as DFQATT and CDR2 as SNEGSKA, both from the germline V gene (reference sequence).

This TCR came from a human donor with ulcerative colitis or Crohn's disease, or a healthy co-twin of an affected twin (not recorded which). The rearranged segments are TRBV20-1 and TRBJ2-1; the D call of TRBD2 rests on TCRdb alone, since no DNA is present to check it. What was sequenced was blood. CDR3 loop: CSASAETSGGPINEQFF.